Listed below are T cell receptor beta chains from one sample, sequenced in a study of CD8 T cells in ankylosing spondylitis. TCRdb re-derived calls from the 5' RACE reads in MiXCR, one entry per CDR3 protein. The data show around 390,000 distinct CDR3 sequences, 20% to 25% seen once. Specimen: blood, either unsorted or a sorted T cell fraction (not recorded which). These receptors originate from a male donor with ankylosing spondylitis. Each CDR3 is given with its conserved first and last residue. Fields, in order: D gene, V gene, clone size, J gene, CDR3 protein, CDR3 DNA. A D gene is named only where the DNA matches it firmly. Size is stated for part of the rows, as once, few or many counts, or as a class when the clone is expanded.

TRBD1	TRBV29-1	.	TRBJ1-4	CSVEGTGGTNEKLFF	TGCAGCGTCGAGGGAACAGGGGGCACTAATGAAAAACTGTTTTTT
.	TRBV6-5	few	TRBJ1-5	CASSYSQRGDQPQHF	TGTGCCAGCAGTTACTCCCAGAGGGGGGATCAGCCCCAGCATTTT
TRBD2	TRBV20-1	.	TRBJ2-2	CSARDSASGRTGELFF	TGCAGTGCTAGAGATTCGGCTAGCGGGAGAACCGGGGAGCTGTTTTTT
TRBD1	TRBV6-2/TRBV6-3	.	TRBJ2-1	CAGGTGRGEQFF	TGTGCCGGGGGGACAGGGAGGGGTGAGCAGTTCTTC
.	TRBV9	few	TRBJ1-6	CASSGLRENSPLHF	TGTGCCAGCAGCGGCCTTCGGGAGAATTCACCCCTCCACTTT
TRBD2	TRBV12-3/TRBV12-4	few	TRBJ2-1	CASSLFVAGRESNEQFF	TGTGCCAGCAGTCTCTTCGTAGCGGGGAGAGAGTCCAATGAGCAGTTCTTC
TRBD1	TRBV3-1	few	TRBJ2-3	CASSQGQGADTQYF	TGTGCCAGCAGCCAGGGACAGGGAGCAGATACGCAGTATTTT
.	TRBV6-2/TRBV6-3	few	TRBJ2-5	CASGPPLQETQYF	TGTGCCAGCGGCCCCCCACTACAAGAGACCCAGTACTTC
.	TRBV12-3/TRBV12-4	few	TRBJ2-1	CASSSPPAVGEQFF	TGTGCCAGCAGCTCCCCCCCGGCCGTGGGTGAGCAGTTCTTC
TRBD1	TRBV5-1	many	TRBJ2-2	CASSRTGVPGELFF	TGCGCCAGCAGTCGAACAGGGGTCCCCGGGGAGCTGTTTTTT
.	TRBV20-1	few	TRBJ2-2	CSARGGAPNTGELFF	TGCAGTGCTAGAGGAGGGGCCCCGAACACCGGGGAGCTGTTTTTT
TRBD2	TRBV13	once	TRBJ2-7	CASSSGTSGLYEQYF	TGTGCCAGCAGCTCAGGGACTAGCGGGCTCTACGAGCAGTACTTC
TRBD2	TRBV4-2	few	TRBJ2-3	CASSQVLAGATDTQYF	TGTGCCAGCAGCCAAGTTCTAGCGGGAGCCACAGATACGCAGTATTTT
.	TRBV6-1	.	TRBJ2-3	CASRRQYTTDTQYF	TGTGCCAGCAGAAGACAATACACCACAGATACGCAGTATTTT
TRBD1	TRBV24-1	few	TRBJ1-3	CATSDATGGNTIYF	TGTGCCACCAGTGATGCGACAGGGGGAAACACCATATATTTT
.	TRBV20-1	.	TRBJ2-5	CSAIVITWGRETQYF	TGCAGTGCTATTGTAATCACGTGGGGCAGAGAGACCCAGTACTTC
.	TRBV7-2	.	TRBJ2-5	CASSLNWGDETQYF	TGTGCCAGCAGCTTAAACTGGGGCGACGAGACCCAGTACTTC
TRBD1	TRBV28	few	TRBJ1-6	CASSLPGTGSNNSPLHF	TGTGCCAGCAGTTTACCCGGGACAGGGTCAAATAATTCACCCCTCCACTTT
.	TRBV9	.	TRBJ1-1	CASSVGWGSEAFF	TGTGCCAGCAGCGTAGGATGGGGCTCTGAAGCTTTCTTT
.	TRBV2	few	TRBJ2-2	CASGPGRHTGELFF	TGTGCCAGCGGTCCGGGGAGGCACACCGGGGAGCTGTTTTTT
TRBD2	TRBV13	few	TRBJ2-1	CASSVQRDSYNEQFF	TGTGCCAGCAGCGTCCAGCGGGATTCCTACAATGAGCAGTTCTTC
.	TRBV5-1	few	TRBJ1-1	CASSLNGRGAEAFF	TGCGCCAGCAGCTTGAACGGACGTGGGGCTGAAGCTTTCTTT
.	TRBV12-3/TRBV12-4	.	TRBJ2-3	CASSLVLGTQYF	TGTGCCAGCAGTTTGGTCCTTGGTACGCAGTATTTT
.	TRBV28	.	TRBJ2-1	CASSFLTGSSYNEQFF	TGTGCCAGCAGTTTCCTAACGGGATCCTCCTACAATGAGCAGTTCTTC
.	TRBV10-3	.	TRBJ2-1	CAISESIQASSYNEQFF	TGTGCCATCAGTGAGTCGATCCAGGCCAGCTCCTACAATGAGCAGTTCTTC
.	TRBV10-3	.	TRBJ1-1	CAISGGYTEAFF	TGTGCCATCAGTGGAGGTTACACTGAAGCTTTCTTT
.	TRBV7-9	.	TRBJ1-2	CASSLRNSYYGYTF	TGTGCCAGCAGCTTAAGGAACAGCTACTATGGCTACACCTTC